The T cell receptor (beta chain) under discussion was sequenced for a study of OX40 agonist ivuxolimab in advanced cancers. Regarding the research as a whole: Ivuxolimab, which targeted the costimulatory receptor OX40 (CD134), was an agonistic, fully human IgG2 monoclonal antibody. In the dose-escalation cohort, 70% to 85% of patients were male, and the mean age was approximately 60 years, with a range of about 23 to 80. Intravenous ivuxolimab was administered to patients every 2 weeks at six dose levels: 0.01, 0.1, 0.3, 1.5, 3 and 10 mg/kg. Prior anti-PD-1, anti-PD-L1 or anti-CTLA-4 therapy was permitted, and checkpoint inhibitors had been received by under 50% of dose-escalation patients. The monotherapy dose-escalation portion (N ≈ 57 patients) of the phase I ivuxolimab trial is reported in the paper. Of the approximately 50 patients in dose escalation, around 19 had hepatocellular carcinoma, around 15 had melanoma, 9 had renal cell carcinoma and 9 had head and neck cancer. Partial responses were achieved by three dose-escalation patients, of whom one had hepatocellular carcinoma and two had cutaneous melanoma. Peripheral TCRbeta sequencing aimed to test whether ivuxolimab altered TCR sequence diversity and caused clonal T-cell expansion. Overall results and qualifications from the work: At doses of 0.1 to 3.0 mg/kg, clonal expansion of both CD4+ and CD8+ blood T cells was observed from baseline to week 6. After ivuxolimab, expanded clones were on average more numerous among CD8+ T cells than among CD4+ T cells. In partial responders in the 0.1-3.0 mg/kg groups, normalized peripheral clonal expansion was found to be among the lowest, especially among CD8+ T cells. Low levels of normalized T-cell clonal expansion were also seen in some patients who did not respond. Which antigens the clonally expanded peripheral T cells were specific for was not determined.

For sequencing of the TCRbeta CDR3 region, genomic DNA was extracted from the sorted cells. The immunoSEQ Assay was used for sequencing of TCRbeta CDR3 regions. The immuneACCESS repertoire file appears here via TCRdb, limited to in-frame rearrangements. These files lack a portion of the clones; in checked studies, under half of the deficit traces to unresolved V genes, and the cause of the others is not known. This sample is represented by about 32,000 clones; around 90% of them were singletons. The ten largest clones take up about 4.9% of the sample. At the junction V is shortened by 3 bases and J by 9 bases; bases outside the gene matches: 5. The CDR3 spans 14 residues, from the cysteine through the phenylalanine. Only the CDR3 DNA is retained, 42 bases long and in frame from the first base. CDR1 and CDR2, looked up from the germline V gene, are MGHRA and YSYEKL. The trial excluded patients who had a history of autoimmune disease or were on systemic immunosuppression. Peripheral blood for TCR sequencing was drawn from every dose cohort at baseline, at cycle 4 day 1 and at cycle 7 day 1. The samples were drawn from a first-in-human, open-label, multicenter phase I dose-escalation trial of ivuxolimab. The trial enrolled adults with locally advanced or metastatic head and neck squamous cell, hepatocellular, melanoma or renal cell carcinoma. Before TCR sequencing, CD4+ T cells and CD8+ T cells were sorted from peripheral blood as separate populations.

In this sample, this clone turned up once. This receptor's antigen is unknown. No much larger clonotype is one base removed from it; base qualities were not supplied. Here the sequenced sample was CD4+ or CD8+ T cells sorted from blood, taken in a trial of the OX40 agonist ivuxolimab. The receptor's source is an adult with an advanced solid tumor such as melanoma, head and neck, liver or kidney cancer. Recombination joined TRBV4-1 with TRBJ2-1; 10 of the junction bases match TRBD2. The nucleotides are TGCGCCAGCAGCCAGCTAGCGGGAGCCCTTGAGCAGTTCTTC. It is translated as CASSQLAGALEQFF.